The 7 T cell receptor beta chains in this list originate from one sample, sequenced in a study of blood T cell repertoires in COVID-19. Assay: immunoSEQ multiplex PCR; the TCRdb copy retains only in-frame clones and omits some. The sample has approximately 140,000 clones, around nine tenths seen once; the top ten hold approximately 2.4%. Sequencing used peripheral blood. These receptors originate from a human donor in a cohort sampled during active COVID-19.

In nucleotides, the CDR3 is TGTGCCAGCAGCCAAGTGAAACTTGGCTCTGGGGCCAACGTCCTGACTTTC. This sequence encodes CASSQVKLGSGANVLTF. The chain combines TRBV4-2 with TRBJ2-6; the D is unclear. CDR3 size: 17 residues. CDR1 and CDR2 (germline): LGHNA, YNFKEQ. The ends were cut back, 1 base at V and 0 bases at J, with 10 bases in the middle.

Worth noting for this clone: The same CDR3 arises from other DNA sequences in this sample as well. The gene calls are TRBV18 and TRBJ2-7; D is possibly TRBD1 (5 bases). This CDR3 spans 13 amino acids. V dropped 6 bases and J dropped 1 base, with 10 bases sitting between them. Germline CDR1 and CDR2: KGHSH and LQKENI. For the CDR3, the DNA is TGTGCCAGCTCTCCTACAGGTTCCTACGAGCAGTACTTC. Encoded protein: CASSPTGSYEQYF.

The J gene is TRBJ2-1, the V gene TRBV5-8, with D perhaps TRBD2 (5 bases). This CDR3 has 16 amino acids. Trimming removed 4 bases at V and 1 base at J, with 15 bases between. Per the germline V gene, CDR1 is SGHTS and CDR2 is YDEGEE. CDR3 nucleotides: TGTGCCAGCAGCGTACATTCACGGAGGTCCTACAATGAGCAGTTCTTC. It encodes CASSVHSRRSYNEQFF.

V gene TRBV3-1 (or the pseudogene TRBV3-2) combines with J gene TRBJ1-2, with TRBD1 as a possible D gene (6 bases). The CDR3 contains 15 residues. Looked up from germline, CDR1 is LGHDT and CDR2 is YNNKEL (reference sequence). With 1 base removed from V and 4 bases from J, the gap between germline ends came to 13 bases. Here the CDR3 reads CASSQVPGATYGYTF. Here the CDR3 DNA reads TGTGCCAGCAGCCAAGTCCCAGGGGCTACCTATGGCTACACCTTC.

CDR3 sequence (DNA): TGTGCCAGCAGTCTTTCCAGGGGGAATCAGCCCCAGCATTTT. As protein: CASSLSRGNQPQHF. V gene TRBV6-5 combines with J gene TRBJ1-5, with 7 positions matching TRBD1. The germline V gene has CDR1 MNHEY and CDR2 SVGAGI. Trimming removed 5 bases from V and 4 bases from J; junction bases left unmatched: 5. The CDR3 totals 14 residues.

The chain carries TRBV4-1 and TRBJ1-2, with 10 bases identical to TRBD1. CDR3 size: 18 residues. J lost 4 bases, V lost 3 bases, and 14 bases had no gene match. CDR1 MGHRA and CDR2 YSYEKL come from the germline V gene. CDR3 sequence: CASSQLSLPGTGVYGYTF. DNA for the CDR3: TGCGCCAGCAGCCAGCTAAGCCTCCCCGGGACAGGGGTCTATGGCTACACCTTC.

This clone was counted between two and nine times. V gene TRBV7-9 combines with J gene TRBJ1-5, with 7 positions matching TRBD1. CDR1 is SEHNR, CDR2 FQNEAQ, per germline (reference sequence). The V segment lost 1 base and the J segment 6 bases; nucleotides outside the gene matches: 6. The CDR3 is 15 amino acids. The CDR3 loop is CASSLGTGDIQPQHF. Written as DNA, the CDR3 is TGTGCCAGCAGCTTAGGTACAGGGGATATTCAGCCCCAGCATTTT.